One TCR beta chain is described in this entry. Its matching antigen is unknown. This entry is derived from a study of T-cell memory formation after mild COVID-19. In the study overall: Most TCR clusters belonged to a single donor.

Per the germline V gene, CDR1 is MNHEY and CDR2 is SVGEGT. Trimming took off 9 bases at V and 5 bases at J, with 17 bases between the two ends. The CDR3 is 13 residues long. TCR alpha and TCR beta cDNA libraries with sample barcodes and UMIs came from 5'RACE using constant-segment primers. MiXCR, applied by TCRdb to the 5' RACE reads, yields one record per CDR3 protein. The sample yields around 200,000 distinct CDR3 sequences, roughly a fifth seen once. Study-level results: Some responding clones appeared in pre-infection memory, suggesting cross-reactive memory joined. Later expanders leaned toward CD4+, whereas clones contracting from day 15 to 85 were balanced CD4/CD8.

Sequencing was carried out using PBMCs or a T cell subset sorted from them (not recorded which). This rearrangement joins TRBV6-2 or TRBV6-3 to TRBJ2-7, with D perhaps being TRBD1 or TRBD2 (6 bases each). The sequence came from an adult woman who had mild COVID-19 (a few samples of this study predate the infection). Cell type and time point are not known. DNA for the CDR3: TGTGCCAGTGGGGGGCAGGGAGTCCACGAGCAGTACTTC. Its protein product is CASGGQGVHEQYF.